This TCR beta chain was obtained from a study of T cell responses to AZD1222 COVID-19 vaccine. Study context: Pooling was applied to second doses at about 4 or about 12 weeks.

About this clone: No antigen is known for it.

This table comes from immunoSEQ multiplex PCR, and its TCRdb copy is limited to in-frame clones, with some not included. The table shows over 110,000 clones, with about 93% occurring only once. Study observations and caveats: The number of AZD1222 recipients seropositive at baseline was only six.

This receptor was obtained from an adult in good health. The sample was peripheral blood, taken on day 0 of AZD1222 vaccination.

CDR3 sequence reads: CASSLSGTASGTQYF. The CDR3 nucleotides read TGTGCCAGCAGCTTGTCGGGGACAGCCTCCGGGACCCAGTACTTC. The genes are TRBV5-4 and TRBJ2-5; 7 positions match TRBD1. Germline-derived CDR1 and CDR2 are SGHNT and YYREEE (reference sequence). CDR3 length: 15 amino acids. J gave up 7 bases and V 1 base, and 10 bases lay outside the gene matches.